This T cell receptor (beta chain) comes out of a study of CD8+ T cells in alopecia areata. Study-level background: Graft recipients were approximately 7-11-week-old female C3H/HeJ mice, and donor skin originated from approximately 6-13-month-old C3H/HeJ mice with spontaneous alopecia. Study-level findings and limits: Lesional scalp exceeded normal scalp in clonality, especially in alopecia totalis/universalis. Normal-skin resident alphabeta T cells also appear among scalp sample sequences. Clarity of TCR sharing across patients fell short of that in mice, possibly HLA-related.

This clone was seen a few times. Its target is not known. Any gene name here is a mouse gene name. The sequenced fragment ends 4 residues before the CDR3 boundary, so the rest is inferred from the germline J gene. The authors sorted pooled cutaneous lymph node cells using CD4, CD8alpha, NKG2D, NKG2ACE and other markers. Germline assignment: CDR1 NNHNN and CDR2 SYGAGS (reference sequence). The V segment lost 0 bases and the J segment 2 bases; nucleotides outside the gene matches: 9. The CDR3 consists of 18 residues. cDNA reverse transcribed from extracted RNA served as the sequencing template. The data were produced by immunoSEQ multiplex PCR, yet TCRdb's version contains in-frame clones alone and is incomplete. This sample comprises roughly 260,000 clones, none seen once only.

This clonotype was obtained from a C3H/HeJ mouse with alopecia areata. The MHC haplotype recorded for the strain is H2-k. The sequenced material came from CD4+ T cells sorted from a lymph node. The gene calls are TRBV13-2 and TRBJ1-2; 11 nucleotides agree with TRBD1. Partial CDR3 DNA: TGTGCCAGCGGTGATGCGGGGACAGGGGGGCGCGGGAACTCC. Translated, it gives CASGDAGTGGRGNS. The full-length CDR3 reads as CASGDAGTGGRGNSDYTF.